This T cell receptor (beta chain) emerged from a study of blood T cell repertoires in COVID-19. On the study more broadly: Donors in the United States, Italy and Spain gave samples during acute or convalescent COVID-19.

Libraries were prepared by immunoSEQ multiplex PCR; TCRdb keeps only in-frame clonotypes and omits some of them. There are a few hundred thousand clones in the sample; 90% occur only once, and around 1.7% lies in the top ten. The sample taken for sequencing was PBMCs or T cells enriched from blood (not recorded which). The receptor comes from a woman aged 18-30 years with acute COVID-19.

DNA for the CDR3: TGTGCCAGACTAAACCCCGGGGTGGCTTTCTTT. Its protein product is CARLNPGVAFF. The chain links TRBV30 to TRBJ1-1; D unclear. The CDR3 is 11 amino acids. Trimming cost V 8 bases and J 11 bases, with 18 bases left between them. Germline CDR1 GTSNPN, CDR2 SVGIG (reference sequence). Looking up the rest from reference TRBV30 and TRBJ1-1 gives the full variable domain: SQTIHQWPATLVQPVGSPLSLECTVEGTSNPNLYWYRQAAGRGLQLLFYSVGIGQISSEVPQNLSASRPQDRQFILSSKKLLLSDSGFYLCARLNPGVAFFGQGTRLTVV.